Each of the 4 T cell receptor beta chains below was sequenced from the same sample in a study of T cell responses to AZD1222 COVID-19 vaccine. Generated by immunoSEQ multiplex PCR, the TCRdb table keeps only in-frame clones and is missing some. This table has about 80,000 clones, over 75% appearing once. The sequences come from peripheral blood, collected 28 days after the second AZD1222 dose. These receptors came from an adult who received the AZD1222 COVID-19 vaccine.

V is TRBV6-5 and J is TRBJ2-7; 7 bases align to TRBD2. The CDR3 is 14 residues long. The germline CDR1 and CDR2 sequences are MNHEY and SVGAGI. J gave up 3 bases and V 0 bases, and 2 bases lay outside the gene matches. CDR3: CASSYSRGFYEQYF. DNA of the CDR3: TGTGCCAGCAGTTACTCGCGGGGGTTCTACGAGCAGTACTTC.

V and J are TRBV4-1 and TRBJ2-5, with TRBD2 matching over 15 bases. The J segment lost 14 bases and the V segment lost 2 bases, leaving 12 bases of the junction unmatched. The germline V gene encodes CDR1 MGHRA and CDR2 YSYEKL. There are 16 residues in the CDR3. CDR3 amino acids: CASSQLGLAGGPGVYF. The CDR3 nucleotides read TGCGCCAGCAGCCAACTAGGACTAGCGGGGGGGCCGGGGGTTTACTTC.

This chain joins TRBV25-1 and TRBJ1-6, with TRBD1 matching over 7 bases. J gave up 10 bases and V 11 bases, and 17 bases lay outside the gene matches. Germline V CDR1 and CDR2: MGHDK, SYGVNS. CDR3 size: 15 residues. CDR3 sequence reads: CAAQPTRQGHSPLHF. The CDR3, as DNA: TGTGCCGCGCAACCGACAAGACAGGGCCACTCACCCCTCCACTTT.

The CDR3 region is CAITGGQGTGELFF. The DNA of the CDR3 is TGTGCCATCACGGGGGGACAGGGCACCGGGGAGCTGTTTTTT. The chain links TRBV10-3 to TRBJ2-2, with 9 positions matching TRBD1. The CDR3 covers 14 residues. Trimming cost V 7 bases and J 4 bases; bases outside gene matches: 4. Germline assignment: CDR1 ENHRY and CDR2 SYGVKD.